This passage covers 17 T cell receptor beta chains from one sample sequenced in a study of regulatory T cells in long-lasting Graves disease. Described time point: persistent/refractory GD, antithyroid drugs over 5 years with positive TRAb. The authors made the TCR library using RNA they extracted from PBMCs. In building TCR beta libraries, iRepertoire HTBI primers were used together with Arm-PCR of CDR3 regions. TCRdb analysed the multiplex PCR reads with MiXCR anew, one entry per CDR3 protein. The sample has a few hundred thousand distinct CDR3 sequences; roughly a fifth are singletons. Source: peripheral blood mononuclear cells (PBMCs), taken when the disease was refractory, from a patient treated with antithyroid drugs. The receptors come from a female donor with Graves disease.

V gene TRBV19 combines with J gene TRBJ2-3; D is unclear. Germline assignment: CDR1 LNHDA and CDR2 SQIVND (reference sequence). The CDR3 loop spans 14 amino acids. Deletions cut 3 bases from V and 2 bases from J, with 9 bases between. The CDR3 here is CASSIGPLTDTQYF. Here the CDR3 DNA reads TGTGCCAGTAGTATTGGCCCCCTCACAGATACGCAGTATTTT. Complete variable domain (other parts from reference TRBV19 and TRBJ2-3): DGGITQSPKYLFRKEGQNVTLSCEQNLNHDAMYWYRQDPGQGLRLIYYSQIVNDFQKGDIAEGYSVSREKKESFPLTVTSAQKNPTAFYLCASSIGPLTDTQYFGPGTRLTVL.

This sequence joins TRBV15 and TRBJ1-5, with 11 bases identical to TRBD1. CDR1 is LNHNV and CDR2 is YYDKDF in the germline V gene (reference sequence). With V trimmed by 3 bases and J by 7 bases, 11 bases remained unmatched. The CDR3 is 17 residues long. The CDR3 nucleotides read TGTGCCACCAGCAGTTCCGACCGGGACAGGGGGTTGCAGCCCCAGCATTTT. This codes for CATSSSDRDRGLQPQHF.

This clonotype was seen a single time. V usage is TRBV7-2 and J usage is TRBJ2-1; a possible D gene is TRBD2 (5 bases). Germline V gives CDR1 SGHTA, CDR2 FQGNSA. The CDR3 length is 15 residues. Deletions cut 1 base from V and 4 bases from J, with 11 bases between. As DNA, the CDR3 is TGTGCCAGCAGCTTAGTCGGGGAAGCGTACAATGAGCAGTTCTTC. Its protein is CASSLVGEAYNEQFF.

The chain is built from TRBV4-1 and TRBJ2-7; 7 positions agree with TRBD2. Germline trimming cut 2 bases from V and 5 bases from J; bases unmatched to any gene: 12. From germline, CDR1 is MGHRA and CDR2 YSYEKL. The CDR3 has 16 residues. The chain's CDR3 is CASSQSPGGRVDEQYF. In DNA, the CDR3 is TGCGCCAGCAGCCAATCCCCCGGCGGGAGAGTCGACGAGCAGTACTTC.

This clonotype appeared a few times. The rearrangement joins TRBV7-3 to TRBJ2-6; 7 bases fit TRBD1. The germline gives CDR1 SGHTA, CDR2 FQGTGA. The V gene end was trimmed by 5 bases and the J gene end by 3 bases; junction bases not matched to a gene: 4. The CDR3 length is 15 residues. The CDR3, as DNA: TGTGCCAGCAGCGAGGGGGCAGGTGGGGCCAACGTCCTGACTTTC. Protein sequence: CASSEGAGGANVLTF.

This clonotype was seen a few times. This chain joins TRBV4-3 and TRBJ2-7; D tentatively reads TRBD1 or TRBD2 (5 bases each). V was clipped by 0 bases and J by 6 bases, with 15 bases between them. Germline assignment: CDR1 LGHNA and CDR2 YSLEER. The CDR3 runs 15 residues. The chain's CDR3 is CASSQDWGTLAEQYF. The CDR3 nucleotides are TGCGCCAGCAGCCAAGATTGGGGGACCCTAGCCGAGCAGTACTTC.

The chain combines TRBV6-2 or TRBV6-3 with TRBJ2-6; tentative D call: TRBD2 (6 bases). Trimming shortened V by 5 bases and J by 4 bases, and 15 bases separated the two germline ends. CDR3 length equals 16 residues. Germline loops: CDR1 MNHEY, CDR2 SVGEGT. The CDR3 bases are TGTGCCAGCAGTGTAAAAGGAGGGTACGGGGCCAACGTCCTGACTTTC. It is translated as CASSVKGGYGANVLTF.

A note on this clonotype: A much larger clonotype is one base distant, so this may be a read error. J is TRBJ2-7 and V is TRBV6-2 or TRBV6-3; D uncertain. The V gene lost 0 bases and the J gene lost 2 bases, with 8 bases spanning the gap. The CDR3 contains 14 residues. Germline V gives CDR1 MNHEY, CDR2 SVGEGT. CDR3 residues: CASSYSGRTYEQYF. CDR3 nucleotide sequence: TGTGCCAGCAGTTACTCAGGCAGAACCTACGAGCAGTACTTC.

This clonotype was seen many times. This chain uses TRBV28 with TRBJ1-1, with TRBD1 as a possible D gene (5 bases). The V gene's germline CDR1 is MDHEN and CDR2 SYDVKM. The length of the CDR3 is 15 residues. The V end was cut by 1 base, the J end by 1 base, with 10 bases between. The DNA for the CDR3 is TGTGCCAGCAGTTTATCTTCTGGGGCGAACACTGAAGCTTTCTTT. Protein product: CASSLSSGANTEAFF.

This clonotype was recorded at least ten times. V and J are TRBV12-3 or TRBV12-4 and TRBJ1-2, with TRBD1 as a possible D gene (6 bases). The CDR3 is 15 residues long. Trimming took 6 bases from V and 7 from J, leaving 21 bases between them. The chain's CDR3 is CASRASTGTKSGYTF. CDR3 nucleotide sequence: TGTGCCAGCAGAGCGTCGACAGGAACTAAGTCTGGCTACACCTTC.

As to this clonotype: A much larger clone lies one base from this, so it may be a read error. The chain links TRBV2 to TRBJ2-7; D is undetermined. The CDR3 loop spans 12 amino acids. Germline CDR1 reads SNHLY; CDR2 reads FYNNEI. The chain's CDR3 is CASNGRSYEHYF. In DNA, the CDR3 is TGTGCCAGCAATGGCAGATCCTACGAGCATTACTTC.

The V call is TRBV29-1, the J call TRBJ1-2; tentatively, D is TRBD1 (5 bases). Deletions cut 5 bases from V and 4 bases from J, with 11 bases between. Germline V gene data show CDR1 as SQVTM and CDR2 as ANQGSEA. This CDR3 contains 12 residues. The CDR3 nucleotides read TGCAGCGTTCCTCAAACAGGCTATGGCTACACCTTC. This gives the protein CSVPQTGYGYTF.

This clonotype was counted at least ten times. V gene TRBV12-3 or TRBV12-4 combines with J gene TRBJ2-2; weak D call: TRBD1 (6 bases). Trimming left V 6 bases short and J 9 bases short, with 11 bases between. This CDR3 has 12 residues. The CDR3 here is CASSQQGRELFF. The DNA of the CDR3 is TGTGCCAGCAGCCAACAGGGTCGGGAGCTGTTTTTT.

This clonotype was recorded at least ten times. The chain links TRBV6-5 to TRBJ2-5; weak D call: TRBD1 (6 bases). V lost 2 bases and J lost 4, with 14 bases in between. The CDR3 spans 15 residues. Germline loops: CDR1 MNHEY, CDR2 SVGAGI. This CDR3 reads CASSYRLQGPETQYF. The CDR3 DNA follows: TGTGCCAGCAGTTACCGACTACAGGGTCCAGAGACCCAGTACTTC.

J is TRBJ1-6 and V is TRBV6-1; D gene ambiguous. From germline, CDR1 is MNHNS and CDR2 SASEGT. The CDR3 length is 13 residues. V dropped 6 bases and J dropped 7 bases, with 10 bases sitting between them. DNA for the CDR3: TGTGCCAGCAGATGGGATGAAAATTCACCCCTCCACTTT. Residues: CASRWDENSPLHF.

Worth noting for this clonotype: A much larger clone is a single base away; this may be a read error. The chain links TRBV28 to TRBJ2-7; the D is unclear. Germline-derived CDR1 and CDR2 are MDHEN and SYDVKM. The CDR3 loop spans 11 amino acids. Trimming left V 8 bases short and J 9 bases short, with 14 bases between. CDR3 loop: CASWAQDVQYF. The DNA for the CDR3 is TGTGCCAGCTGGGCACAAGACGTGCAGTACTTC.

This clonotype was recorded at least ten times. The CDR3 DNA is TGCAGTGCTAACGACAGGGGGAAAGAGACCCAGTACTTC. Encoded protein: CSANDRGKETQYF. The chain recombines TRBV20-1 with TRBJ2-5; 9 nucleotides line up with TRBD1. Germline-derived CDR1 and CDR2 are DFQATT and SNEGSKA (reference sequence). This CDR3 is built from 13 residues. With 4 bases clipped from V and 3 bases from J, the junction kept 3 bases outside the gene matches.